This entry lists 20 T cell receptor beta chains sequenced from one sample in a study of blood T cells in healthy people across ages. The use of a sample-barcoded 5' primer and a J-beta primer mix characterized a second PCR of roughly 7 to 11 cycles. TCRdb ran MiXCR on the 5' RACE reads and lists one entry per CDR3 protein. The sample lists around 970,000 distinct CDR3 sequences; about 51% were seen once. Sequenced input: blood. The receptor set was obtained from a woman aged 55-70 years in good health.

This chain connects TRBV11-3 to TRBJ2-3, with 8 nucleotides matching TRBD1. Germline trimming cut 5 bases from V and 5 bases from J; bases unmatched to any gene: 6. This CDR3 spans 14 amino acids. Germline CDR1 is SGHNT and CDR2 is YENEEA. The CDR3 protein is CASSHQGAGDTQYF. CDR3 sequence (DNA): TGTGCCAGCAGCCACCAGGGGGCTGGAGATACGCAGTATTTT.

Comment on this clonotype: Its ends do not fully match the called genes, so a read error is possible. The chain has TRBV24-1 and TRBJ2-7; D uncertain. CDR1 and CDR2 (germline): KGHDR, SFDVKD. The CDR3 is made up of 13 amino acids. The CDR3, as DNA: TGTGCCGCCAGTGATGGCGCCACCTACGAGCAGTACTTC. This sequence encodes CAASDGATYEQYF.

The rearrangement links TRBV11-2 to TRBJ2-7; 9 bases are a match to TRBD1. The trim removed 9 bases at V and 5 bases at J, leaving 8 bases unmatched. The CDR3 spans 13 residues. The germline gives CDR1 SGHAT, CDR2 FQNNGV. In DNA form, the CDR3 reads TGTGCCAGTACCGGGACAGGGAGGCACGAGCAGTACTTC. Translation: CASTGTGRHEQYF.

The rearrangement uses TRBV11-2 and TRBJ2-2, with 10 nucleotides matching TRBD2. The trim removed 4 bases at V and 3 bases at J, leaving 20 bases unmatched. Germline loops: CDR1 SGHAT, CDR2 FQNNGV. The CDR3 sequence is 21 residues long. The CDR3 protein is CASSSHLRGLASRSDTGELFF. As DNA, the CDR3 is TGTGCCAGCAGCTCACACCTTAGGGGACTAGCGTCCCGCAGTGACACCGGGGAGCTGTTTTTT.

CDR3 protein: CASSLEGLAGAETQYF. The DNA of the CDR3 is TGTGCCAGCAGCTTAGAAGGTCTCGCGGGAGCAGAGACCCAGTACTTC. V is TRBV11-2 and J is TRBJ2-7; 7 bases match TRBD2. The last part of the DNA fits TRBJ2-5 better; the J call may be wrong. The germline gives CDR1 SGHAT, CDR2 FQNNGV. The length of the CDR3 is 16 residues.

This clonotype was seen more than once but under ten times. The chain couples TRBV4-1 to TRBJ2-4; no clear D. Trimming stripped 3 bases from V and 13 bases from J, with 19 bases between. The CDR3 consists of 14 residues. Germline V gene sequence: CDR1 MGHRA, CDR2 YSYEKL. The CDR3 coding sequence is TGCGCCAGCAGCCACGGGTGGGTCGCCGCGGAGCAGTACTTC. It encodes CASSHGWVAAEQYF.

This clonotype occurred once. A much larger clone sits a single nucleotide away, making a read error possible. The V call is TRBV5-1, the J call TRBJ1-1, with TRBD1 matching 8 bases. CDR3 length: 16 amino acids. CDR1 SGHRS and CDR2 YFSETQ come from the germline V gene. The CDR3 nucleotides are TGCGCCAGCGGCTTGGCCTCCGGGACAGGGAACACTGAAGCTTTCTTT. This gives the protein CASGLASGTGNTEAFF.

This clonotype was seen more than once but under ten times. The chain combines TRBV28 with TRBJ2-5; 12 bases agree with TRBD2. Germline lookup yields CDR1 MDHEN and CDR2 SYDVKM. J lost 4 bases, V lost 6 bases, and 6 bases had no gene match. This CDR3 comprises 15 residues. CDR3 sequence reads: CASRTPLAGGETQYF. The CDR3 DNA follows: TGTGCCAGCAGGACCCCACTAGCGGGAGGAGAGACCCAGTACTTC.

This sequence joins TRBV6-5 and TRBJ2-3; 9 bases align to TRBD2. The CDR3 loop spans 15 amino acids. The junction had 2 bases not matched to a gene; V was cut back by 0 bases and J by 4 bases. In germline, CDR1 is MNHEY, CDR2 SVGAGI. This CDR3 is CASSYSSGSADTQYF. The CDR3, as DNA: TGTGCCAGCAGTTACTCTAGCGGGAGCGCAGATACGCAGTATTTT.

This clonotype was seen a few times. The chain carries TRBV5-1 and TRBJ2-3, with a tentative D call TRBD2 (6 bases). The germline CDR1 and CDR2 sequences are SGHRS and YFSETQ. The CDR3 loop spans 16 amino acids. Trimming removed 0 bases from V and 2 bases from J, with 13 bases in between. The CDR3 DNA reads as TGCGCCAGCAGCTTGGGGGGGGAGCCATCCACAGATACGCAGTATTTT. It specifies CASSLGGEPSTDTQYF.

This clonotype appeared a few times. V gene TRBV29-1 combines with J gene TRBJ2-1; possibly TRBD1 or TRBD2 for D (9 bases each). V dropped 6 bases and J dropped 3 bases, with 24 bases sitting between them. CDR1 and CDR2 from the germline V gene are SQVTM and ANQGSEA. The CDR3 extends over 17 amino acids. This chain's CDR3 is CSVVGLAGQGHYNEQFF. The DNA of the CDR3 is TGCAGCGTCGTTGGCCTAGCGGGACAGGGTCACTACAATGAGCAGTTCTTC.

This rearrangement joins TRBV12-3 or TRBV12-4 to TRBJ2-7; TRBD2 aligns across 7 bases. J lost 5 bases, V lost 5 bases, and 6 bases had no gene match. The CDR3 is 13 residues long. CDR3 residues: CASSVDAGDEQYF. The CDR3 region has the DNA TGTGCCAGCAGTGTGGACGCGGGGGACGAGCAGTACTTC.

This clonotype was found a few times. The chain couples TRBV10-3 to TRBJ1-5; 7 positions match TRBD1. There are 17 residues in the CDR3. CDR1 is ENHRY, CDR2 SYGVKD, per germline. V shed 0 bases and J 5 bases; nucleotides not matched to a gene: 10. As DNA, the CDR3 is TGTGCCATCAGTGAGTCGCTCGACAGGGTCCCGGATCAGCCCCAGCATTTT. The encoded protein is CAISESLDRVPDQPQHF.

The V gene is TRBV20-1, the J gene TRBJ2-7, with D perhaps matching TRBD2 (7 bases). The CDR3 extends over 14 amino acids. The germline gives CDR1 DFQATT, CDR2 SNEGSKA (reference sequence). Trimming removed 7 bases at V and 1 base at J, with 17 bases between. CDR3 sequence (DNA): TGCAGTGGTTTCCGGGGGGCCCCTTCCTACGAGCAGTACTTC. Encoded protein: CSGFRGAPSYEQYF.

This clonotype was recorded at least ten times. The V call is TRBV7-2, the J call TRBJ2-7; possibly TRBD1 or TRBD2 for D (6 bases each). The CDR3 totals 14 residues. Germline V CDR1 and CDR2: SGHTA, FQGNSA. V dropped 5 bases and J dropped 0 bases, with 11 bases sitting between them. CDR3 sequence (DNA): TGTGCCAGCAGCCCCCGGGGGCTCTCCTACGAGCAGTACTTC. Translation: CASSPRGLSYEQYF. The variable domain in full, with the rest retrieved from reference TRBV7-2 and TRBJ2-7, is GAGVSQSPSNKVTEKGKDVELRCDPISGHTALYWYRQSLGQGLEFLIYFQGNSAPDKSGLPSDRFSAERTGGSVSTLTIQRTQQEDSAVYLCASSPRGLSYEQYFGPGTRLTVT.

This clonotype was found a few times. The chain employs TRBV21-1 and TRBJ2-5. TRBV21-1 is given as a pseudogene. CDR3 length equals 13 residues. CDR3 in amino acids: CASSKWGAETQYF. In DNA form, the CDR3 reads TGTGCCAGCAGCAAATGGGGTGCAGAGACCCAGTACTTC.

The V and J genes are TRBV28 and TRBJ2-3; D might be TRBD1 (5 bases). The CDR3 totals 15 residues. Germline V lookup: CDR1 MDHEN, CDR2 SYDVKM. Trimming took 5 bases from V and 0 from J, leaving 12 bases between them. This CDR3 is CASSRTRQSTDTQYF. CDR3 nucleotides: TGTGCCAGCAGTCGGACACGGCAAAGCACAGATACGCAGTATTTT.

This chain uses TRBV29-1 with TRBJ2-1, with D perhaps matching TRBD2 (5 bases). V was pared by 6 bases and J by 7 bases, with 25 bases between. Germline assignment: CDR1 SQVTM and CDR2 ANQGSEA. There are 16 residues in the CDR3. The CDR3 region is CSVATAHGLRWNEQFF. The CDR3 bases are TGCAGCGTCGCGACCGCCCATGGACTTAGGTGGAATGAGCAGTTCTTC.

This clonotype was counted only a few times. The CDR3 spells CASSQDGESDTQYF. The CDR3 nucleotides read TGCGCCAGCAGCCAAGATGGAGAATCAGATACGCAGTATTTT. The J gene is TRBJ2-3, the V gene TRBV4-1; D is undetermined. This CDR3 contains 14 residues. V dropped 0 bases and J dropped 4 bases, with 8 bases sitting between them. Germline CDR1 and CDR2: MGHRA and YSYEKL.

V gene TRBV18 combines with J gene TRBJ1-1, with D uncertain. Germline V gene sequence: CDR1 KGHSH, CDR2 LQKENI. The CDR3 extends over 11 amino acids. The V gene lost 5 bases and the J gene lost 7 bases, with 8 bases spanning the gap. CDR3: CASSETVEAFF. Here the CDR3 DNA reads TGTGCCAGCTCAGAGACGGTTGAAGCTTTCTTT. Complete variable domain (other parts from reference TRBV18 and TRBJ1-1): NAGVMQNPRHLVRRRGQEARLRCSPMKGHSHVYWYRQLPEEGLKFMVYLQKENIIDESGMPKERFSAEFPKEGPSILRIQQVVRGDSAAYFCASSETVEAFFGQGTRLTVV.